Below, 21 T cell receptor beta chains from the same sample are listed, as sequenced in a study of blood T cell repertoires in COVID-19. The repertoire was sequenced with immunoSEQ multiplex PCR; TCRdb's copy has only in-frame clones and lacks some. Of about 160,000 clones in the sample, 60% to 85% were seen once. The sequencing input was peripheral blood. These receptors all come from a woman aged 55-70 years with COVID-19, enrolled during active disease.

The V call is TRBV7-6, the J call TRBJ1-2, with 11 bases matching TRBD1. Germline V CDR1 and CDR2: SGHVS, FNYEAQ. This CDR3 spans 15 amino acids. V was clipped by 5 bases and J by 7 bases; unmatched bases: 9. CDR3 in DNA: TGTGCCAGCAGCCCCAGCCGGGACAGGGGGGGTGGCTACACCTTC. This gives the protein CASSPSRDRGGGYTF.

This clone was picked up many times. The J gene is TRBJ1-1, the V gene TRBV5-1, with 9 bases matching TRBD1. Germline V gene data show CDR1 as SGHRS and CDR2 as YFSETQ. The CDR3 contains 13 residues. The V and J ends lost 4 bases and 5 bases, in that order; junction bases with no gene match: 3. The CDR3 DNA reads as TGCGCCAGCAGCGGGACAGGGAAGACTGAAGCTTTCTTT. Amino acids: CASSGTGKTEAFF.

V is TRBV10-3 and J is TRBJ2-7; possibly TRBD1 for D (6 bases). The CDR3 spans 12 residues. Germline V gene lookup returns CDR1 ENHRY and CDR2 SYGVKD. V lost 6 bases, J lost 1 base, and 7 bases lay in between. CDR3 sequence: CAIRGTSYEQYF. CDR3 nucleotides: TGTGCCATCAGGGGGACATCCTACGAGCAGTACTTC.

The CDR3 spells CASSLSRGGTGELFF. In nucleotides, the CDR3 is TGTGCCAGCAGCTTATCGCGCGGGGGCACCGGGGAGCTGTTTTTT. The chain uses TRBV7-9 and TRBJ2-2; TRBD2 matches at 7 bases. The CDR3 has 15 amino acids. Germline V gene sequence: CDR1 SEHNR, CDR2 FQNEAQ (reference sequence). The ends lost 2 bases at V and 4 bases at J; junction bases unmatched: 4.

This clone was picked up a small number of times. The chain carries TRBV7-9 and TRBJ2-1; TRBD2 is a possible D gene (5 bases). V was clipped by 5 bases and J by 1 base, with 12 bases between them. The CDR3 runs to 15 residues. Germline V CDR1 and CDR2: SEHNR, FQNEAQ (reference sequence). The CDR3 nucleotides are TGTGCCAGCAGCCCGCGCCGGGGTTCCTACAATGAGCAGTTCTTC. As protein: CASSPRRGSYNEQFF.

This clone was recorded once. The V and J genes are TRBV27 and TRBJ1-6; 9 bases agree with TRBD1. The CDR3 is 14 residues long. The germline gives CDR1 MNHEY, CDR2 SMNVEV (reference sequence). Germline trimming cut 5 bases from V and 12 bases from J; bases unmatched to any gene: 8. The CDR3 loop is CASSRGQGGGPLHF. The CDR3 coding sequence is TGTGCCAGCAGTCGGGGACAGGGAGGGGGACCCCTCCACTTT.

The chain couples TRBV19 to TRBJ1-5; maybe TRBD1 (5 bases). CDR3 length equals 16 residues. Germline V gene data show CDR1 as LNHDA and CDR2 as SQIVND (reference sequence). V lost 1 base to trimming and J lost 6 bases, with 16 bases between them. Here the CDR3 DNA reads TGTGCCAGTAGTATAGCGGGGACGCTCGGGAGTCAGCCCCAGCATTTT. This translates into CASSIAGTLGSQPQHF.

The rearrangement joins TRBV28 to TRBJ2-5, with 10 bases aligning to TRBD1. Germline loops: CDR1 MDHEN, CDR2 SYDVKM. V was clipped by 7 bases and J by 9 bases; unmatched bases: 17. This CDR3 has 16 residues. CDR3 in amino acids: CASNPPGQGPGAAQYF. CDR3 DNA: TGTGCCAGCAATCCACCGGGACAGGGGCCTGGGGCGGCCCAGTACTTC.

This clone occurred a few times. This chain uses TRBV28 with TRBJ1-6; D gene unclear. Germline CDR1 and CDR2: MDHEN and SYDVKM. Trimming stripped 4 bases from V and 13 bases from J, with 11 bases between. The CDR3 contains 12 residues. CDR3 sequence reads: CASSSPDSPLHF. DNA for the CDR3: TGTGCCAGCAGTTCCCCGGACTCCCCCCTCCACTTT.

The chain is built from TRBV5-6 and TRBJ2-3; D call uncertain. This CDR3 comprises 16 residues. The V gene's germline CDR1 is SGHDT and CDR2 YYEEEE. Trimming cost V 0 bases and J 2 bases, with 13 bases left between them. CDR3 DNA sequence: TGTGCCAGCAGCTTGGTTCGGTTATCAAACACAGATACGCAGTATTTT. The encoded protein is CASSLVRLSNTDTQYF.

The V and J genes are TRBV5-1 and TRBJ2-3, with a weak D call TRBD2 (8 bases). Trimming shortened V by 4 bases and J by 6 bases, and 15 bases separated the two germline ends. CDR1 and CDR2 from the germline V gene are SGHRS and YFSETQ. The CDR3 length is 14 residues. DNA for the CDR3: TGCGCCAGCAGCGTGGGACAGCGGGGGGATACGCAGTATTTT. It specifies CASSVGQRGDTQYF.

Worth noting for this clone: With a much larger clone just one base away, this may be a read error. The V call is TRBV11-2, the J call TRBJ1-2; 7 bases agree with TRBD1. This CDR3 is built from 13 residues. Losses at the gene ends were 6 bases for V and 1 base for J; bases not matched to a gene: 2. Germline loops: CDR1 SGHAT, CDR2 FQNNGV. The CDR3 region is CASSDRVNYGYTF. For the CDR3, the DNA is TGTGCCAGCAGTGACAGGGTTAACTATGGCTACACCTTC.

The rearrangement links TRBV28 to TRBJ2-3; D possibly corresponds to TRBD2 (6 bases). In germline, CDR1 is MDHEN, CDR2 SYDVKM. The CDR3 contains 18 residues. V lost 2 bases to trimming and J lost 0 bases, with 18 bases between them. The CDR3 coding sequence is TGTGCCAGCAGTTTAGGCGGAGGAGGGACCTCTAGCACAGATACGCAGTATTTT. As protein: CASSLGGGGTSSTDTQYF.

The chain joins TRBV29-1 to TRBJ2-2; the D gene is possibly TRBD1 (5 bases). The V gene lost 7 bases and the J gene lost 3 bases, with 12 bases spanning the gap. The CDR3 loop spans 13 amino acids. Germline-derived CDR1 and CDR2 are SQVTM and ANQGSEA. The CDR3 sequence: CSGANRYTGELFF. CDR3 nucleotides: TGCAGCGGAGCCAACAGGTACACCGGGGAGCTGTTTTTT.

This CDR3 reads CASRKQGARNEQYF. DNA for the CDR3: TGTGCCAGCAGAAAACAGGGGGCGAGAAACGAGCAGTACTTC. The chain carries TRBV6-5 and TRBJ2-7, with 9 bases that match TRBD1. Looked up from germline, CDR1 is MNHEY and CDR2 is SVGAGI. The CDR3 is made up of 14 amino acids. Trimming took 6 bases from V and 5 from J; bases not matched to a gene: 8.

This clone has a handful of counts. The rearrangement uses TRBV7-8 and TRBJ1-6, with 7 bases identical to TRBD1. J lost 5 bases, V lost 1 base, and 5 bases had no gene match. This CDR3 spans 16 amino acids. Germline loops: CDR1 SGHVS, CDR2 FQNEAQ. CDR3 sequence (DNA): TGTGCCAGCAGCTTAGAAGGTACAGGGGATAATTCACCCCTCCACTTT. Amino acid sequence: CASSLEGTGDNSPLHF.

V and J are TRBV9 and TRBJ2-1; 12 bases fit TRBD2. Germline V gene data show CDR1 as SGDLS and CDR2 as YYNGEE. This CDR3 contains 19 residues. The V gene end was trimmed by 4 bases and the J gene end by 6 bases; junction bases not matched to a gene: 17. CDR3 region: CASSPRRLAGGVHINEQFF. CDR3 sequence (DNA): TGTGCCAGCAGCCCTCGGAGGCTAGCGGGAGGGGTCCATATCAATGAGCAGTTCTTC.

The V gene is TRBV3-1 (or the pseudogene TRBV3-2), the J gene TRBJ2-1; D call uncertain. V lost 2 bases, J lost 15 bases, and 17 bases lay in between. CDR1 is LGHDT, CDR2 YNNKEL, per germline (reference sequence). This CDR3 is 13 amino acids long. The CDR3 here is CASSQTYGLPMFF. DNA for the CDR3: TGTGCCAGCAGCCAAACTTACGGTCTTCCGATGTTCTTC.

J is TRBJ2-6 and V is TRBV18; D not resolved. This CDR3 is 16 amino acids long. From germline, CDR1 is KGHSH and CDR2 LQKENI. V was cut by 3 bases and J by 0 bases, with 9 bases left in between. CDR3 amino acids: CASSPWADSGANVLTF. The CDR3 DNA is TGTGCCAGCTCACCCTGGGCCGACTCTGGGGCCAACGTCCTGACTTTC.

The chain has TRBV5-6 and TRBJ2-7; D gene uncertain. This CDR3 spans 13 amino acids. Germline CDR1 reads SGHDT; CDR2 reads YYEEEE. V was trimmed by 0 bases and J by 2 bases, leaving 6 bases between them. DNA for the CDR3: TGTGCCAGCAGCTTGGTGGCAGCCTACGAGCAGTACGTC. Translation: CASSLVAAYEQYV.

The J gene is TRBJ1-4, the V gene TRBV27; 7 nucleotides align to TRBD1. The ends lost 1 base at V and 6 bases at J; junction bases unmatched: 11. The CDR3 is made up of 17 amino acids. CDR1 and CDR2 from the germline V gene are MNHEY and SMNVEV (reference sequence). The CDR3 reads CASSLYSPTGDDEKLFF. In DNA form, the CDR3 reads TGTGCCAGCAGTTTATACTCACCTACAGGGGATGATGAAAAACTGTTTTTT.